This TCR beta chain emerged from a study of regulatory T cells in long-lasting Graves disease (dated by TCRdb to the early 2020s). Describing the broader study: To count as having persistent Graves' disease, a patient had to have received antithyroid drug treatment for over 5 years with TSH receptor autoantibodies remaining persistently positive. This study used TCR sequencing and RNA sequencing of peripheral blood to compare persistent Graves' disease patients against newly diagnosed Graves' disease patients. The study was registered as a clinical trial and conducted in China. A total of roughly 35 samples underwent TCR sequencing, from roughly 13 patients with persistent Graves' disease and some 20 patients with newly diagnosed Graves' disease. Antithyroid drugs had been taken for 8.5 to 11 years on average by persistent Graves' disease patients in the clinical cohort. Results the study describes overall, beyond this receptor: Compared with newly diagnosed patients, persistent Graves' disease patients had lower TCR Shannon entropy and fewer highly expanded clones, which suggests clonal expansion. The small sample size was acknowledged by the authors as a limitation that may reduce accuracy. More public clonotypes were shared among persistent patients (2,741) than among newly diagnosed patients (approximately 1,000). Because the primary lesion, thyroid tissue, could not be accessed, the study looked at peripheral blood alone. Only the TCR beta chain was sequenced and analyzed. TRBV28, TRBJ1-2 and TRBJ2-5 were preferentially used in persistent disease, while TRBV20-1 and TRBJ2-1 were favored in newly diagnosed disease.

As encoded in the germline V gene, CDR1 is SNHLY while CDR2 is FYNNEI. The CDR3, cysteine through phenylalanine, is 18 amino acids long. The kept DNA is CDR3 alone, 54 bases in frame from the first base. A distance of 25 bases separates the germline ends of V and J, which lose 8 bases and 2 bases respectively. At least ten counts were recorded for this clonotype. Its binding antigen is unknown. No much larger clone is present one base from it, and per-base qualities are unavailable. Libraries were made using multiplex PCR. Sequenced on an Illumina HiSeq 4000. iRepertoire HTBI primers and Arm-PCR amplification of CDR3 regions were used to construct TCR beta libraries. PCR products were gel purified before sequencing. The paper's processing steps were these. Across samples, about 64 TRBV and 13 to 15 TRBJ segments were identified and used for gene usage analysis of CDR3 amino acid clonotypes. COPE and FqMerger were used to merge filtered high-quality paired reads into contigs. BLAST was used to align contigs to the IMGT TRBV, TRBD and TRBJ reference genes, and CDR3 was defined following IMGT. Any clonotype with a frequency above 0.1% was classified as a highly expanded clone. Repertoire diversity was measured by Shannon entropy, and V-J evenness by the Gini coefficient. A clonotype found in more than one individual was treated as public. TCRdb reran the public reads through fastp at Q25 and MiXCR, keeping productive beta chains. Rows are unified per CDR3 protein, each entry keeping the most common DNA and genes. The authors' filters were not applied to this entry. The sample profile shows about 430,000 distinct CDR3 sequences; 21% of them were found once. Approximately 14% of the sample is in the top ten clones.

What this sample's time point label stands for: persistent/refractory GD, antithyroid drugs over 5 years with positive TRAb. For both TCR sequencing and RNA sequencing, RNA was extracted from PBMCs using TRIzol. Graves' disease was diagnosed according to American Thyroid Association guidelines. Patients were recruited from an endocrinology department in Xi'an, China. From each patient, 7.5 to 10 milliliters of peripheral blood was collected into an EDTA anticoagulant tube. Ficoll Paque Plus density gradient separation was used to isolate PBMCs, and no additional T cell sorting was done. An Agilent 2100 Bioanalyzer and agarose gel were used to assess RNA quality, and a NanoDrop 2000 was used to measure RNA concentration.

This sequence uses TRBV2 and TRBJ2-4; TRBD2 is a weak D gene call, 7 bases matching. Here the sequenced sample was peripheral blood mononuclear cells (PBMCs), taken when the disease was refractory, from a patient treated with antithyroid drugs. The sequence was collected from a female donor with Graves disease. The nucleotide sequence is given as TGTGCCAGCTTCTCCGGGACACGGGGGGAAAGAACCAAAAACATTCAGTACTTC. Translated, this gives CASFSGTRGERTKNIQYF.